The present TCR beta chain was sequenced within a study of sequential checkpoint blockade in melanoma. Study as a whole: Arm A got nivolumab then ipilimumab; arm B the reverse, 1:1.

The sample's treatment: randomized to nivolumab then ipilimumab (arm A) or the reverse (arm B). From thawed PBMCs, live CD3+CD8+ cells negative for CD19 and CD56 were sorted. The repertoire was sequenced with immunoSEQ multiplex PCR; TCRdb's copy has only in-frame clones and lacks some. The table lists approximately 13,000 clones, around 76% of them singletons. Looked up from germline, CDR1 is SGHVS and CDR2 is FNYEAQ. This CDR3 region has 15 residues. Losses at the gene ends were 5 bases for V and 6 bases for J; bases not matched to a gene: 10. The sequence derives from a human patient with melanoma. Some clones in this sample may be carry-over from other donors' samples. Sample: CD8+ T cells sorted from blood (inferred from file names), taken from a patient given nivolumab and ipilimumab in sequence. The V and J genes are TRBV7-6 and TRBJ2-5; 9 nucleotides align to TRBD2. CDR3 coding DNA: TGTGCCAGCAGCCCTAGGGGACTAGCCGAGAAGACCCAGTACTTC. Encoded protein: CASSPRGLAEKTQYF.